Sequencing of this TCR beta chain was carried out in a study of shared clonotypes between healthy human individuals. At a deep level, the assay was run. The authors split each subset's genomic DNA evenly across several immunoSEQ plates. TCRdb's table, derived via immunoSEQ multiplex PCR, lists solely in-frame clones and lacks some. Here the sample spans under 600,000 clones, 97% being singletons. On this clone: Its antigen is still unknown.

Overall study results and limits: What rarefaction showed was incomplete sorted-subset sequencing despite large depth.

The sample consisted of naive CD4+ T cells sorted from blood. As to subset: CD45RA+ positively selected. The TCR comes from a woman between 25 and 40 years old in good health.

The CDR3 coding sequence is TGTGCCAGCAGCTTAGAGCGGCGGCCGTACAATGAGCAGTTCTTC. Translating gives CASSLERRPYNEQFF. The chain recombines TRBV11-2 with TRBJ2-1; D is undetermined. Trimming stripped 0 bases from V and 4 bases from J, with 10 bases between. Germline V gene lookup returns CDR1 SGHAT and CDR2 FQNNGV. The CDR3 is made up of 15 amino acids.